Shown below are 23 T cell receptor beta chains from a single sample sequenced in a study of radiation and T cells in renal cell carcinoma. Time point defined: baseline pretreatment blood. The treatment: 15 Gy SBRT to primary tumor, nephrectomy 4 weeks later. Using immunoSEQ multiplex PCR, the repertoire was profiled, and TCRdb retains in-frame clones only, with some absent. The sample yields about 49,000 clones, about 80% seen once. The sample in question was blood, obtained from a patient whose treatment included radiotherapy and nephrectomy. The source is an older woman with renal cell carcinoma.

The chain is built from TRBV18 and TRBJ1-5, with D possibly matching TRBD1 (6 bases). The CDR3 consists of 15 residues. Trimming stripped 2 bases from V and 6 bases from J, with 14 bases between. CDR1 and CDR2 from the germline V gene are KGHSH and LQKENI. The CDR3: CASSPNREWGQPQHF. The DNA for the CDR3 is TGTGCCAGCTCACCAAACAGGGAATGGGGTCAGCCCCAGCATTTT.

The genes are TRBV19 and TRBJ1-2, with TRBD1 matching 7 bases. The germline CDR1 and CDR2 sequences are LNHDA and SQIVND (reference sequence). V lost 5 bases to trimming and J lost 1 base; unmatched junction nucleotides: 7. The CDR3 runs 15 residues. The DNA for the CDR3 is TGTGCCAGTAGTGCGGGACAGCGTATTAACTATGGCTACACCTTC. Residues: CASSAGQRINYGYTF.

The CDR3 nucleotides read TGTGCCAGCAGCTTGGAGGGGGGGCGCGGCTATGGCTACACCTTC. Amino acids: CASSLEGGRGYGYTF. The chain combines TRBV5-4 with TRBJ1-2; a weak D match, TRBD1 (6 bases). Germline loops: CDR1 SGHNT, CDR2 YYREEE (reference sequence). The CDR3 has 15 residues. V was clipped by 0 bases and J by 4 bases, with 13 bases between them.

This chain connects TRBV5-1 to TRBJ2-1; 8 bases are a match to TRBD1. The CDR3 runs 14 residues. Germline values: CDR1 SGHRS, CDR2 YFSETQ. V shed 6 bases, J shed 5 bases, and the junction held 7 bases outside the gene matches. The CDR3 spells CASTRTGPDNEQFF. CDR3 nucleotide sequence: TGCGCCAGCACTCGGACAGGGCCGGACAATGAGCAGTTCTTC. Using reference TRBV5-1 and TRBJ2-1 for the parts outside the CDR3, the full variable domain is KAGVTQTPRYLIKTRGQQVTLSCSPISGHRSVSWYQQTPGQGLQFLFEYFSETQRNKGNFPGRFSGRQFSNSRSEMNVSTLELGDSALYLCASTRTGPDNEQFFGPGTRLTVL.

The CDR3 region is CASSSPDGEQYF. Here the CDR3 DNA reads TGTGCCAGCAGTTCCCCGGACGGCGAGCAGTACTTC. V gene TRBV6-6 combines with J gene TRBJ2-7, with D unresolved. The CDR3 is made up of 12 amino acids. The V gene's germline CDR1 is MNHNY and CDR2 SVGAGI (reference sequence). Trimming left V 4 bases short and J 6 bases short, with 10 bases between.

This chain joins TRBV6-4 and TRBJ2-7, with 10 bases lining up with TRBD1. There are 16 residues in the CDR3. Trimming cost V 6 bases and J 4 bases; bases outside gene matches: 12. Per germline, CDR1 MRHNA and CDR2 SNTAGT. The CDR3 region is CASRVPPGQGIYEQYF. Here the CDR3 DNA reads TGTGCCAGCAGGGTACCGCCGGGACAGGGGATATACGAGCAGTACTTC.

The genes are TRBV7-2 and TRBJ2-7; TRBD2 matches 9 bases. Germline CDR1 is SGHTA and CDR2 is FQGNSA. The J segment lost 3 bases and the V segment lost 5 bases, leaving 8 bases of the junction unmatched. This CDR3 region has 15 residues. Here the CDR3 DNA reads TGTGCCAGCAGCCCGACTAGCGGAGGGATCTACGAGCAGTACTTC. Amino acid sequence: CASSPTSGGIYEQYF.

The CDR3 protein is CASSLGFSDSPLHF. The DNA for the CDR3 is TGCGCCAGCAGCTTGGGTTTTAGTGATTCACCCCTCCACTTT. The chain recombines TRBV5-1 with TRBJ1-6; D not certain. Germline V gives CDR1 SGHRS, CDR2 YFSETQ. The V gene lost 0 bases and the J gene lost 8 bases, with 9 bases spanning the gap. This CDR3 has 14 amino acids.

The CDR3, as DNA: TGCGCCAGCAGCTTCAGCGGGGGGACCGGGGAGCTGTTTTTT. Translating gives CASSFSGGTGELFF. The J gene is TRBJ2-2, the V gene TRBV5-1; the match to TRBD2 covers 9 bases. Germline CDR1 and CDR2: SGHRS and YFSETQ. V gave up 2 bases and J gave up 5 bases; unmatched junction bases: 1. The CDR3 extends over 14 amino acids.

The V gene is TRBV29-1, the J gene TRBJ2-5, with 7 bases lining up with TRBD1. The V segment lost 4 bases and the J segment 1 base; nucleotides outside the gene matches: 3. Per the germline V gene, CDR1 is SQVTM and CDR2 is ANQGSEA. The CDR3 has 13 amino acids. The chain's CDR3 is CSVGRDSQETQYF. In DNA, the CDR3 is TGCAGCGTTGGCCGGGACAGCCAAGAGACCCAGTACTTC.

V and J are TRBV5-4 and TRBJ2-3; maybe TRBD1 (6 bases). This CDR3 has 16 amino acids. Trimming shortened V by 4 bases and J by 4 bases, and 19 bases separated the two germline ends. The germline gives CDR1 SGHNT, CDR2 YYREEE (reference sequence). The CDR3 here is CASSPVGGSKADTQYF. The CDR3 coding sequence is TGTGCCAGCAGCCCCGTAGGGGGTAGCAAGGCAGATACGCAGTATTTT.

The CDR3: CASSLRPSGVQETQYF. The CDR3 nucleotides are TGCGCCAGCAGCTTGAGGCCTAGCGGGGTCCAAGAGACCCAGTACTTC. The rearrangement links TRBV5-1 to TRBJ2-5, with TRBD2 matching 9 bases. The ends lost 1 base at V and 1 base at J; junction bases unmatched: 5. The CDR3 has 16 amino acids. Germline lookup yields CDR1 SGHRS and CDR2 YFSETQ.

The genes are TRBV4-2 and TRBJ2-1; TRBD2 matches at 9 bases. The CDR3 loop spans 19 amino acids. Germline V gene sequence: CDR1 LGHNA, CDR2 YNFKEQ. J gave up 1 base and V 0 bases, and 10 bases lay outside the gene matches. The CDR3 sequence: CASSQEGVSGRWSYNEQFF. The CDR3, as DNA: TGTGCCAGCAGCCAAGAGGGGGTGAGCGGGAGGTGGTCCTACAATGAGCAGTTCTTC.

Only a few counts were recorded for this clone. The chain combines TRBV9 with TRBJ1-3, with D unclear. Between the trimmed V and J ends, which lost 3 bases and 0 bases, there was a span of 7 bases. The CDR3 extends over 14 amino acids. Germline V gene lookup returns CDR1 SGDLS and CDR2 YYNGEE. DNA for the CDR3: TGTGCCAGCAGCGGCAACTACTCTGGAAACACCATATATTTT. Its protein product is CASSGNYSGNTIYF.

The chain couples TRBV7-9 to TRBJ2-5, with unresolved D. Germline CDR1 reads SEHNR; CDR2 reads FQNEAQ (reference sequence). This CDR3 is 13 amino acids long. V was shortened by 4 bases and J by 7 bases, with 13 bases between the two germline ends. CDR3 amino acids: CASSSVPGRTQYF. CDR3 nucleotides: TGTGCCAGCAGCTCAGTCCCGGGCAGGACCCAGTACTTC.

This chain uses TRBV4-3 with TRBJ2-2, with 9 bases fitting TRBD1. The trim removed 1 base at V and 7 bases at J, leaving 10 bases unmatched. The CDR3 length is 17 residues. Germline CDR1 is LGHNA and CDR2 is YSLEER. CDR3 DNA: TGCGCCAGCAGCCAAGTTCCGGGACAGGGATCTCACGGGGAGCTGTTTTTT. Protein product: CASSQVPGQGSHGELFF.

In this sample, this clone turned up once. This chain uses TRBV6-5 with TRBJ1-4; TRBD1 matches 9 bases. V dropped 9 bases and J dropped 7; count of bases not matched to a gene: 9. Germline V CDR1 and CDR2: MNHEY, SVGAGI. The CDR3 consists of 14 residues. In DNA form, the CDR3 reads TGTGCCAGTGCCCCGGGACAGGGCGGTGAAAAACTGTTTTTT. Translated: CASAPGQGGEKLFF.

The chain carries TRBV2 and TRBJ2-2; D gene unclear. With 8 bases removed from V and 4 bases from J, the gap between germline ends came to 11 bases. Germline V lookup: CDR1 SNHLY, CDR2 FYNNEI. This CDR3 has 13 residues. The CDR3 coding sequence is TGTGCCAGCGGCAGGTCGGGCACCGGGGAGCTGTTTTTT. This sequence encodes CASGRSGTGELFF.

This CDR3 is CASSVTGGPPDTQYF. CDR3 coding DNA: TGTGCCAGCAGTGTGACGGGGGGGCCCCCAGATACGCAGTATTTT. This chain uses TRBV2 with TRBJ2-3; 8 positions match TRBD2. V was clipped by 4 bases and J by 4 bases; unmatched bases: 7. The CDR3 spans 15 residues. Germline V gene sequence: CDR1 SNHLY, CDR2 FYNNEI.

CDR3 sequence (DNA): TGCGCCAGCAGCTTTGGGACTGAGAACTATGGCTACACCTTC. Amino acids: CASSFGTENYGYTF. The rearrangement links TRBV5-1 to TRBJ1-2; the D gene is possibly TRBD1 (5 bases). The V gene's germline CDR1 is SGHRS and CDR2 YFSETQ. The CDR3 extends over 14 amino acids. Trimming cost V 2 bases and J 2 bases, with 10 bases left between them.

In its sample, this clone ranks as hyperexpanded. CDR3 amino acids: CASSLADGEAFF. The CDR3 DNA reads as TGTGCCAGCAGCTTGGCCGACGGTGAAGCTTTCTTT. V gene TRBV7-2 combines with J gene TRBJ1-1; D gene ambiguous. CDR3 length: 12 amino acids. V was cut by 3 bases and J by 7 bases, with 9 bases left in between. CDR1 is SGHTA, CDR2 FQGNSA, per germline. The full variable domain, its missing parts supplied by reference TRBV7-2 and TRBJ1-1, is GAGVSQSPSNKVTEKGKDVELRCDPISGHTALYWYRQSLGQGLEFLIYFQGNSAPDKSGLPSDRFSAERTGGSVSTLTIQRTQQEDSAVYLCASSLADGEAFFGQGTRLTVV.

The J gene is TRBJ2-3, the V gene TRBV18, with a possible D match to TRBD2 (6 bases). This CDR3 comprises 14 residues. Trimming removed 3 bases at V and 1 base at J, with 8 bases between. The germline V gene encodes CDR1 KGHSH and CDR2 LQKENI. CDR3 region: CASSPGGGTDTQYF. The DNA of the CDR3 is TGTGCCAGCTCACCGGGCGGGGGCACAGATACGCAGTATTTT.

J is TRBJ1-2 and V is TRBV5-1, with D uncertain. CDR1 is SGHRS and CDR2 is YFSETQ in the germline V gene. The CDR3 covers 11 residues. V was trimmed by 5 bases and J by 6 bases, leaving 8 bases between them. In DNA form, the CDR3 reads TGCGCCAGCAGAGCCGAAGATGGCTACACCTTC. Its translation: CASRAEDGYTF.